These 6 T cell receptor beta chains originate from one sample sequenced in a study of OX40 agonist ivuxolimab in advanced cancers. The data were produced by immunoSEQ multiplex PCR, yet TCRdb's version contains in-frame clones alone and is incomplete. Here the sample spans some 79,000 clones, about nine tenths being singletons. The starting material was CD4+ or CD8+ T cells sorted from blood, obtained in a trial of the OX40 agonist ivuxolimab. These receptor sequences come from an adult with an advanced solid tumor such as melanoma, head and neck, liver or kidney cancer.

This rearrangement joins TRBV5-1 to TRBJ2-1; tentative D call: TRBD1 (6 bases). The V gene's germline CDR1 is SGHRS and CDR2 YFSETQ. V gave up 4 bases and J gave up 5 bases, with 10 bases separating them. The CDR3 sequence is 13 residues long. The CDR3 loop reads CASSIGQNNEQFF. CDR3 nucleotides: TGCGCCAGCAGCATCGGACAGAACAATGAGCAGTTCTTC.

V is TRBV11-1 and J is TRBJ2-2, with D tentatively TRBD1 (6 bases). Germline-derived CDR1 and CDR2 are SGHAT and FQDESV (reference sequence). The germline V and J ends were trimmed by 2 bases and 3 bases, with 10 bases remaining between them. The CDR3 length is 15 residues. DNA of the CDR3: TGTGCCAGCAGCTTAAGTGGGGGCGACACCGGGGAGCTGTTTTTT. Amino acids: CASSLSGGDTGELFF. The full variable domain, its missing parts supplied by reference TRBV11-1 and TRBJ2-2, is EAEVAQSPRYKITEKSQAVAFWCDPISGHATLYWYRQILGQGPELLVQFQDESVVDDSQLPKDRFSAERLKGVDSTLKIQPAELGDSAMYLCASSLSGGDTGELFFGEGSRLTVL.

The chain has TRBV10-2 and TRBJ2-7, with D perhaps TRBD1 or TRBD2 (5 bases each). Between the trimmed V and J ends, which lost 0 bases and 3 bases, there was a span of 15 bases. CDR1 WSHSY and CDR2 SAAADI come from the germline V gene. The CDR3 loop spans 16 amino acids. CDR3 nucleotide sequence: TGCGCCAGCAGTGAGTCGCCGGGACCAACTCACTACGAGCAGTACTTC. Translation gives CASSESPGPTHYEQYF.

The CDR3 reads CASSPNLDTQYF. In DNA, the CDR3 is TGCGCCAGCAGTCCGAATTTAGATACGCAGTATTTT. The chain couples TRBV5-1 to TRBJ2-3; the D is unclear. This CDR3 spans 12 amino acids. Trimming pared 5 bases from V and 5 bases from J, leaving 9 bases between. Germline V gene sequence: CDR1 SGHRS, CDR2 YFSETQ.

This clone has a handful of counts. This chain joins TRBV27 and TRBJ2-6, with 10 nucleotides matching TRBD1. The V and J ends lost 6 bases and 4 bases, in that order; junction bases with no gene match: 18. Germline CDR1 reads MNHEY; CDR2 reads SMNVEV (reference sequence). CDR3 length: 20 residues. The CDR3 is CASRKRTGTGVTVGANVLTF. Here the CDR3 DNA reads TGTGCCAGCAGAAAAAGGACCGGGACAGGGGTCACGGTAGGGGCCAACGTCCTGACTTTC.

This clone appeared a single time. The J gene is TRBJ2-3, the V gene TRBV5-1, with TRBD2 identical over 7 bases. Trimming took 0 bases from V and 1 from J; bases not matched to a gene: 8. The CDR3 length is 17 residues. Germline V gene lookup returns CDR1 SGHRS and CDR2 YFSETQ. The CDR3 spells CASSLAAGAGGTDTQYF. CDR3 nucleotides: TGCGCCAGCAGCTTGGCGGCCGGCGCGGGAGGCACAGATACGCAGTATTTT.